The 9 T cell receptor beta chains below all came from one sample that was sequenced in a study of shared clonotypes between healthy human individuals. The assay was immunoSEQ multiplex PCR, and TCRdb's table has in-frame clones only and misses some. The sample includes fewer than 500,000 clones, nearly 80% seen only once; the top ten take 9.5% to 15%. Sequencing was carried out using PBMCs. These receptor sequences come from a woman between 40 and 50 years old in good health. Some clones in this sample may be carry-over from other donors' samples.

A single count supports this clone. As DNA, the CDR3 is TGTGCCAGCAGTGAATTAGGTAGCGGGACACCCCCCTACAATGAGCAGTTCTTC. Protein sequence: CASSELGSGTPPYNEQFF. The V gene is TRBV6-1, the J gene TRBJ2-1; 8 nucleotides match TRBD2. Germline CDR1 and CDR2: MNHNS and SASEGT. Trimming cost V 2 bases and J 2 bases; bases outside gene matches: 11. The CDR3 contains 18 residues.

The V call is TRBV7-9, the J call TRBJ2-1; TRBD2 matches at 8 bases. Germline CDR1 SEHNR, CDR2 FQNEAQ (reference sequence). V shed 2 bases, J shed 10 bases, and the junction held 13 bases outside the gene matches. The CDR3 spans 16 residues. In nucleotides, the CDR3 is TGTGCCAGCAGCTTAATTCTCGCGGGAGGCGGGGGAGAGCAGTTCTTC. This translates into CASSLILAGGGGEQFF.

This clone came up many times. The chain uses TRBV4-2 and TRBJ2-5; perhaps TRBD2 as D (5 bases). Germline values: CDR1 LGHNA, CDR2 YNFKEQ. The CDR3 extends over 15 amino acids. Trimming took 4 bases from V and 4 from J, leaving 16 bases between them. The CDR3 reads CASSLDFKPAETQYF. Written as DNA, the CDR3 is TGTGCCAGCAGCCTGGACTTCAAACCTGCAGAGACCCAGTACTTC.

This clone was seen just once. This CDR3 is also generated by other DNA sequences in the sample. This chain uses TRBV9 with TRBJ2-3; D is possibly TRBD1 (6 bases). The germline V gene encodes CDR1 SGDLS and CDR2 YYNGEE. The V gene lost 2 bases and the J gene lost 2 bases, with 9 bases spanning the gap. The CDR3 is 14 residues long. Here the CDR3 DNA reads TGTGCCAGCAGCGTGCAGGGGTCCACAGATACGCAGTATTTT. Protein: CASSVQGSTDTQYF.

A single count supports this clone. The chain links TRBV6-1 to TRBJ1-5, with D perhaps matching TRBD1 (5 bases). The CDR3 totals 14 residues. Per the germline V gene, CDR1 is MNHNS and CDR2 is SASEGT. Trimming removed 1 base at V and 5 bases at J, with 9 bases between. CDR3 loop: CASSEGSGHQPQHF. Written as DNA, the CDR3 is TGTGCCAGCAGTGAAGGCTCAGGGCATCAGCCCCAGCATTTT.

The V call is TRBV7-9, the J call TRBJ1-4; no clear D gene. Germline CDR1 reads SEHNR; CDR2 reads FQNEAQ (reference sequence). The CDR3 sequence is 13 residues long. The V end was cut by 5 bases, the J end by 10 bases, with 14 bases between. CDR3 nucleotides: TGTGCCAGCAGCCCGACGGTCTCGGGAAAACTGTTTTTT. Its translation is CASSPTVSGKLFF.

This clone was seen a few times. The rearrangement uses TRBV6-4 and TRBJ2-1; 12 bases map to TRBD2. V lost 3 bases to trimming and J lost 4 bases; unmatched junction nucleotides: 4. The length of the CDR3 is 16 residues. Germline V gene sequence: CDR1 MRHNA, CDR2 SNTAGT. This CDR3 reads CASSDRLAGDYNEQFF. In nucleotides, the CDR3 is TGTGCCAGCAGTGATCGACTAGCGGGAGATTACAATGAGCAGTTCTTC.

This clone was picked up a small number of times. J is TRBJ1-3 and V is TRBV11-2; no firm D call. The germline V and J ends were trimmed by 6 bases and 4 bases, with 7 bases remaining between them. The CDR3 has 12 amino acids. CDR1 and CDR2 from the germline V gene are SGHAT and FQNNGV. The CDR3 loop is CASRPPGNTIYF. The CDR3 coding sequence is TGTGCCAGCAGGCCACCGGGAAACACCATATATTTT. The whole variable domain, filled in from reference TRBV11-2 and TRBJ1-3, reads EAGVAQSPRYKIIEKRQSVAFWCNPISGHATLYWYQQILGQGPKLLIQFQNNGVVDDSQLPKDRFSAERLKGVDSTLKIQPAKLEDSAVYLCASRPPGNTIYFGEGSWLTVV.

The chain couples TRBV28 to TRBJ1-4; 8 positions match TRBD1. Germline V lookup: CDR1 MDHEN, CDR2 SYDVKM. The CDR3 length is 14 residues. Trimming cost V 6 bases and J 8 bases; bases outside gene matches: 8. The DNA of the CDR3 is TGTGCCAGCAGGCCAGGGGGCATGGGGGAAAAACTGTTTTTT. Translation gives CASRPGGMGEKLFF.